This passage covers 21 T cell receptor beta chains from one sample sequenced in a study of T cells in narcolepsy. Data came from immunoSEQ multiplex PCR; TCRdb stores just in-frame clones and leaves some out. The table records under 30,000 clones, approximately 85% of them present only once. Material: CD45RA- memory CD4+ T cells from PBMCs. The origin of the receptors is a human donor with narcolepsy.

V and J are TRBV2 and TRBJ2-7; the D gene is possibly TRBD1 (6 bases). There are 14 residues in the CDR3. V lost 6 bases and J 3 bases, leaving 15 bases between the germline ends. Germline lookup yields CDR1 SNHLY and CDR2 FYNNEI. The CDR3 coding sequence is TGTGCCAGCAGGGGGCAGGGGAATCGCTACGAGCAGTACTTC. As protein: CASRGQGNRYEQYF.

The gene calls are TRBV7-3 and TRBJ1-1; no definite D call. The CDR3 is 13 residues long. The germline gives CDR1 SGHTA, CDR2 FQGTGA. The V and J ends lost 4 bases and 5 bases respectively, with 11 bases between them. The CDR3: CASSSQSRTEAFF. The CDR3 nucleotides are TGTGCCAGCAGCTCCCAGTCCCGTACTGAAGCTTTCTTT. Based on the CDR3 plus reference TRBV7-3 and TRBJ1-1, the full variable domain is GAGVSQTPSNKVTEKGKYVELRCDPISGHTALYWYRQSLGQGPEFLIYFQGTGAADDSGLPNDRFFAVRPEGSVSTLKIQRTERGDSAVYLCASSSQSRTEAFFGQGTRLTVV.

The chain uses TRBV10-2 and TRBJ1-3; 9 bases line up with TRBD1. The germline V gene encodes CDR1 WSHSY and CDR2 SAAADI. V lost 2 bases, J lost 4 bases, and 3 bases stayed unmatched. CDR3 size: 15 residues. The CDR3 DNA reads as TGCGCCAGCAGTGAGAACAGGGGGCCAGGAAACACCATATATTTT. Translating gives CASSENRGPGNTIYF.

V and J are TRBV6-5 and TRBJ2-3, with 10 bases matching TRBD1. The germline CDR1 and CDR2 sequences are MNHEY and SVGAGI. The CDR3 is 15 amino acids. The V gene end was trimmed by 6 bases and the J gene end by 0 bases; junction bases not matched to a gene: 3. CDR3 bases: TGTGCCAGCAGGGGGACAGGGGACAGCACAGATACGCAGTATTTT. Translating gives CASRGTGDSTDTQYF.

V gene TRBV5-6 combines with J gene TRBJ2-1, with D possibly being TRBD2 (6 bases). With 7 bases removed from V and 0 bases from J, the gap between germline ends came to 14 bases. Germline CDR1 SGHDT, CDR2 YYEEEE. The length of the CDR3 is 15 residues. The CDR3 region has the DNA TGTGCCAGCTTTCTGGGGGGATACTCCTACAATGAGCAGTTCTTC. Translated: CASFLGGYSYNEQFF.

The chain is built from TRBV7-9 and TRBJ2-2; D not resolved. The CDR3 loop spans 14 amino acids. V was trimmed by 2 bases and J by 1 base, leaving 5 bases between them. In germline, CDR1 is SEHNR, CDR2 FQNEAQ (reference sequence). The CDR3 DNA reads as TGTGCCAGCAGCTTACTCCTGAACACCGGGGAGCTGTTTTTT. It encodes CASSLLLNTGELFF.

This sequence joins TRBV15 and TRBJ2-5; tentative D call: TRBD2 (5 bases). Germline assignment: CDR1 LNHNV and CDR2 YYDKDF (reference sequence). The V and J ends lost 0 bases and 5 bases respectively, with 7 bases between them. CDR3 length equals 13 residues. The CDR3 nucleotides read TGTGCCACCAGCAGAGATCAGCGGGAGACCCAGTACTTC. The encoded protein is CATSRDQRETQYF.

V and J are TRBV11-2 and TRBJ1-4; unclear D gene. Trimming pared 5 bases from V and 4 bases from J, leaving 5 bases between. Germline CDR1 and CDR2: SGHAT and FQNNGV. The CDR3 runs 12 residues. In DNA form, the CDR3 reads TGTGCCAGCAGCCCGTATAATGAAAAACTGTTTTTT. This translates into CASSPYNEKLFF. Complete variable domain (other parts from reference TRBV11-2 and TRBJ1-4): EAGVAQSPRYKIIEKRQSVAFWCNPISGHATLYWYQQILGQGPKLLIQFQNNGVVDDSQLPKDRFSAERLKGVDSTLKIQPAKLEDSAVYLCASSPYNEKLFFGSGTQLSVL.

The V gene is TRBV9, the J gene TRBJ2-7; D remains ambiguous. The germline CDR1 and CDR2 sequences are SGDLS and YYNGEE. This CDR3 contains 14 residues. V was clipped by 0 bases and J by 2 bases, with 9 bases between them. The CDR3 nucleotides are TGTGCCAGCAGCGTAGGTATAGGAGCCTACGAGCAGTACTTC. Translated, it gives CASSVGIGAYEQYF.

This clone was found once. This rearrangement joins TRBV5-4 to TRBJ1-2; 9 bases map to TRBD1. The germline CDR1 and CDR2 sequences are SGHNT and YYREEE (reference sequence). Trimming removed 2 bases from V and 7 bases from J; junction bases left unmatched: 6. This CDR3 is 14 amino acids long. This CDR3 reads CASSFTGGGSGYTF. Written as DNA, the CDR3 is TGTGCCAGCAGCTTCACAGGGGGCGGGTCTGGCTACACCTTC. Looking up the rest from reference TRBV5-4 and TRBJ1-2 gives the full variable domain: ETGVTQSPTHLIKTRGQQVTLRCSSQSGHNTVSWYQQALGQGPQFIFQYYREEENGRGNFPPRFSGLQFPNYSSELNVNALELDDSALYLCASSFTGGGSGYTFGSGTRLTVV.

V usage is TRBV2 and J usage is TRBJ2-2; 8 nucleotides line up with TRBD1. CDR3 length: 15 residues. CDR1 is SNHLY, CDR2 FYNNEI, per germline. Trimming at V came to 4 bases and at J to 8 bases, leaving 9 bases not matched to a gene. The CDR3 protein is CASSVAGQGGGELFF. As DNA, the CDR3 is TGTGCCAGCAGTGTAGCAGGACAGGGAGGAGGGGAGCTGTTTTTT.

The genes are TRBV29-1 and TRBJ2-1, with TRBD1 matching 9 bases. Unmatched junction bases numbered 9, after V lost 6 bases and J lost 6 bases. There are 14 residues in the CDR3. CDR1 is SQVTM and CDR2 is ANQGSEA in the germline V gene. The CDR3 protein is CSVLRDRDPNEQFF. DNA of the CDR3: TGCAGCGTCCTCCGGGACAGGGACCCCAATGAGCAGTTCTTC.

The chain is built from TRBV5-1 and TRBJ2-7, with D unresolved. The ends were cut back, 1 base at V and 4 bases at J, with 6 bases in the middle. Germline assignment: CDR1 SGHRS and CDR2 YFSETQ. CDR3 length: 12 residues. Here the CDR3 reads CASSLSGYEQYF. The DNA for the CDR3 is TGCGCCAGCAGCTTGTCCGGGTACGAGCAGTACTTC.

The chain is built from TRBV7-9 and TRBJ2-1; D possibly corresponds to TRBD2 (6 bases). This CDR3 is 14 amino acids long. V was cut by 3 bases and J by 9 bases, with 15 bases left in between. The V gene's germline CDR1 is SEHNR and CDR2 FQNEAQ (reference sequence). The CDR3 sequence: CASSFGSGGGEQFF. CDR3 nucleotides: TGTGCCAGCAGCTTCGGGAGCGGAGGTGGTGAGCAGTTCTTC.

The chain has TRBV28 and TRBJ1-2; a possible D gene is TRBD1 (5 bases). This CDR3 contains 14 residues. The germline V gene has CDR1 MDHEN and CDR2 SYDVKM. V lost 8 bases and J 5 bases, leaving 18 bases between the germline ends. The CDR3 loop reads CASLPAGIGYGYTF. CDR3 sequence (DNA): TGTGCCAGCCTACCCGCAGGGATAGGGTATGGCTACACCTTC.

This chain joins TRBV9 and TRBJ1-3; D remains unclear. The CDR3 runs 14 residues. Trimming pared 1 base from V and 4 bases from J, leaving 9 bases between. Germline loops: CDR1 SGDLS, CDR2 YYNGEE. The CDR3, as DNA: TGTGCCAGCAGCGTAATAGGAGACGGAAACACCATATATTTT. It translates to CASSVIGDGNTIYF.

The chain carries TRBV9 and TRBJ2-1; 11 positions match TRBD2. The CDR3 extends over 15 amino acids. Trimming took 4 bases from V and 5 from J; bases not matched to a gene: 5. Germline assignment: CDR1 SGDLS and CDR2 YYNGEE. In nucleotides, the CDR3 is TGTGCCAGCAGCACAACTAGCGGGAGACACAATGAGCAGTTCTTC. Encoded protein: CASSTTSGRHNEQFF.

This clone has only one observation. The genes are TRBV30 and TRBJ1-1; no firm D call. The CDR3 length is 13 residues. Between the trimmed V and J ends, which lost 0 bases and 1 base, there was a span of 6 bases. The germline CDR1 and CDR2 sequences are GTSNPN and SVGIG (reference sequence). The CDR3 is CAWSVQTNTEAFF. The CDR3 DNA sequence: TGTGCCTGGAGTGTACAGACGAACACTGAAGCTTTCTTT.

The chain recombines TRBV6-5 with TRBJ2-7; the match to TRBD2 covers 8 bases. In germline, CDR1 is MNHEY, CDR2 SVGAGI. Unmatched junction bases numbered 7, after V lost 5 bases and J lost 7 bases. There are 13 residues in the CDR3. The CDR3 sequence: CASSSGRASEQYF. The CDR3 DNA follows: TGTGCCAGCAGTAGCGGGAGAGCCTCGGAGCAGTACTTC.

The chain joins TRBV5-6 to TRBJ1-1; D perhaps matches TRBD1 (5 bases). Trimming pared 3 bases from V and 5 bases from J, leaving 14 bases between. Germline-derived CDR1 and CDR2 are SGHDT and YYEEEE. The CDR3 contains 14 residues. For the CDR3, the DNA is TGTGCCAGCAGCTCAAGACAGAGTCGGACTGAAGCTTTCTTT. Translated, it gives CASSSRQSRTEAFF.

The chain has TRBV14 and TRBJ2-1; TRBD1 matches 8 bases. The CDR3 extends over 15 amino acids. Per the germline V gene, CDR1 is SGHDN and CDR2 is FVKESK. The junction had 6 bases not matched to a gene; V was cut back by 4 bases and J by 4 bases. CDR3 DNA sequence: TGTGCCAGCAGCCTGGGACAGGCTTTATACAATGAGCAGTTCTTC. It yields the protein CASSLGQALYNEQFF.